The 15 T cell receptor beta chains in this list originate from one sample, sequenced in a study of CD8 T cells in Susac syndrome. Reverse transcription of about 0.5 to 1 ug RNA used random hexamers. A single record per CDR3 protein comes from TCRdb applying MiXCR to the immunoSEQ multiplex PCR reads. This sample yields 150,000 or so distinct CDR3 sequences, of which just under 97% are seen a single time; 0.15% belongs to the top ten. Source material: CD8+ T cells from PBMCs. These receptor sequences come from a human donor with multiple sclerosis.

The rearrangement links TRBV29-1 to TRBJ2-1; tentatively, D is TRBD2 (6 bases). With 3 bases removed from V and 7 bases from J, the gap between germline ends came to 10 bases. Germline values: CDR1 SQVTM, CDR2 ANQGSEA. The CDR3 covers 12 residues. CDR3 region: CSVEVGGNEQFF. The CDR3 DNA is TGCAGCGTTGAGGTGGGGGGAAATGAGCAGTTCTTC.

This clonotype was seen once. The chain links TRBV7-9 to TRBJ2-7; D remains unclear. The germline gives CDR1 SEHNR, CDR2 FQNEAQ (reference sequence). Trimming pared 2 bases from V and 3 bases from J, leaving 11 bases between. This CDR3 region has 14 residues. As DNA, the CDR3 is TGTGCCAGCAGCTTATTAGGAAGAGACTACGAGCAGTACTTC. It specifies CASSLLGRDYEQYF. Full variable domain (outside the CDR3, taken from reference TRBV7-9 and TRBJ2-7): DTGVSQNPRHKITKRGQNVTFRCDPISEHNRLYWYRQTLGQGPEFLTYFQNEAQLEKSRLLSDRFSAERPKGSFSTLEIQRTEQGDSAMYLCASSLLGRDYEQYFGPGTRLTVT.

The chain recombines TRBV20-1 with TRBJ2-2; D gene ambiguous. Germline values: CDR1 DFQATT, CDR2 SNEGSKA (reference sequence). V lost 3 bases, J lost 2 bases, and 10 bases lay in between. The CDR3 loop spans 14 amino acids. CDR3 coding DNA: TGCAGTGCTAGGGATGACCAAAACACCGGGGAGCTGTTTTTT. Its protein product is CSARDDQNTGELFF.

This CDR3 reads CASSPTSGGAITETQYF. CDR3 coding DNA: TGTGCCAGCAGTCCTACTAGCGGGGGGGCCATCACGGAGACCCAGTACTTC. The chain couples TRBV27 to TRBJ2-5; 13 bases are a match to TRBD2. J lost 5 bases, V lost 5 bases, and 11 bases had no gene match. This CDR3 spans 17 amino acids. Germline CDR1 is MNHEY and CDR2 is SMNVEV (reference sequence).

The rearrangement uses TRBV7-9 and TRBJ2-5; D not resolved. This CDR3 contains 15 residues. Trimming removed 0 bases from V and 5 bases from J, with 13 bases in between. Germline-derived CDR1 and CDR2 are SEHNR and FQNEAQ (reference sequence). The CDR3 region is CASSLADGGVETQYF. The CDR3 DNA reads as TGTGCCAGCAGCTTAGCGGATGGTGGCGTGGAGACCCAGTACTTC.

The rearrangement uses TRBV15 and TRBJ2-3; D uncertain. The CDR3 is 19 amino acids. Trimming took off 1 base at V and 5 bases at J, with 25 bases between the two ends. CDR1 and CDR2 from the germline V gene are LNHNV and YYDKDF (reference sequence). The CDR3 sequence is CATSRVIAARPSVKDTQYF. The CDR3 DNA is TGTGCCACCAGCAGAGTGATCGCGGCGCGGCCCAGTGTGAAAGATACGCAGTATTTT.

The chain employs TRBV7-9 and TRBJ2-5; TRBD2 aligns across 7 bases. Trimming cost V 3 bases and J 1 base; bases outside gene matches: 14. The CDR3 sequence is 18 residues long. Germline-derived CDR1 and CDR2 are SEHNR and FQNEAQ (reference sequence). CDR3 in amino acids: CASSFPTSLDPLQETQYF. CDR3 nucleotides: TGTGCCAGCAGCTTTCCGACTAGCCTGGACCCCCTCCAAGAGACCCAGTACTTC.

This chain connects TRBV3-1 to TRBJ1-5, with D possibly being TRBD1 (5 bases). CDR1 and CDR2 from the germline V gene are LGHDT and YNNKEL (reference sequence). This CDR3 has 13 residues. V lost 2 bases, J lost 5 bases, and 7 bases lay in between. The CDR3 nucleotides read TGTGCCAGCAGCCAATTCAGGGATCAGCCCCAGCATTTT. Protein product: CASSQFRDQPQHF. Filled out from reference TRBV3-1 and TRBJ1-5, the complete variable domain reads DTAVSQTPKYLVTQMGNDKSIKCEQNLGHDTMYWYKQDSKKFLKIMFSYNNKELIINETVPNRFSPKSPDKAHLNLHINSLELGDSAVYFCASSQFRDQPQHFGDGTRLSIL.

The genes are TRBV5-1 and TRBJ1-1; 9 bases map to TRBD1. Unmatched junction bases numbered 4, after V lost 4 bases and J lost 3 bases. The CDR3 contains 14 residues. Germline CDR1 is SGHRS and CDR2 is YFSETQ. In nucleotides, the CDR3 is TGCGCCAGCAGCCTGGGACAGGGCTACACTGAAGCTTTCTTT. This gives the protein CASSLGQGYTEAFF.

This rearrangement joins TRBV13 to TRBJ2-2; a weak D match, TRBD2 (6 bases). The ends were cut back, 6 bases at V and 0 bases at J, with 14 bases in the middle. CDR3 size: 16 residues. Germline V CDR1 and CDR2: PRHDT, FYEKMQ (reference sequence). Here the CDR3 reads CASSLGLTTNTGELFF. CDR3 nucleotides: TGTGCCAGCAGTCTGGGACTGACGACGAACACCGGGGAGCTGTTTTTT. Full variable domain (outside the CDR3, taken from reference TRBV13 and TRBJ2-2): AAGVIQSPRHLIKEKRETATLKCYPIPRHDTVYWYQQGPGQDPQFLISFYEKMQSDKGSIPDRFSAQQFSDYHSELNMSSLELGDSALYFCASSLGLTTNTGELFFGEGSRLTVL.

J is TRBJ1-2 and V is TRBV9; 8 bases line up with TRBD1. The CDR3 length is 15 residues. Trimming removed 0 bases from V and 4 bases from J; junction bases left unmatched: 5. CDR1 is SGDLS and CDR2 is YYNGEE in the germline V gene. The CDR3 loop is CASSVGQGASYGYTF. The CDR3 DNA reads TGTGCCAGCAGCGTAGGGCAGGGGGCTAGCTATGGCTACACCTTC.

This clonotype was found a few times. The genes are TRBV2 and TRBJ2-3, with D perhaps matching TRBD1 (5 bases). CDR3 length equals 14 residues. CDR1 and CDR2 from the germline V gene are SNHLY and FYNNEI. V was shortened by 4 bases and J by 1 base, with 9 bases between the two germline ends. The CDR3 spells CASSGGWGTDTQYF. In DNA form, the CDR3 reads TGTGCCAGCAGTGGGGGCTGGGGCACAGATACGCAGTATTTT. Drawing the rest from reference TRBV2 and TRBJ2-3, the complete variable domain is EPEVTQTPSHQVTQMGQEVILRCVPISNHLYFYWYRQILGQKVEFLVSFYNNEISEKSEIFDDQFSVERPDGSNFTLKIRSTKLEDSAMYFCASSGGWGTDTQYFGPGTRLTVL.

The CDR3 loop reads CASSWSTSTTYNEQFF. DNA of the CDR3: TGTGCCAGCAGTTGGTCAACTAGTACCACCTACAATGAGCAGTTCTTC. This chain uses TRBV27 with TRBJ2-1; D is perhaps TRBD2 (5 bases). Germline loops: CDR1 MNHEY, CDR2 SMNVEV (reference sequence). The germline V and J ends were trimmed by 4 bases and 2 bases, with 15 bases remaining between them. The CDR3 covers 16 residues.

CDR3 in amino acids: CASSPVLTAFYEQYF. DNA of the CDR3: TGTGCCAGCAGCCCCGTTCTTACCGCCTTCTACGAGCAGTACTTC. This chain joins TRBV7-9 and TRBJ2-7; D gene uncertain. The V end was cut by 5 bases, the J end by 3 bases, with 17 bases between. The CDR3 contains 15 residues. Germline lookup yields CDR1 SEHNR and CDR2 FQNEAQ (reference sequence).

The gene calls are TRBV20-1 and TRBJ2-2, with D possibly TRBD2 on 5 matching bases. Germline V gene data show CDR1 as DFQATT and CDR2 as SNEGSKA (reference sequence). Trimming took off 5 bases at V and 3 bases at J, with 19 bases between the two ends. This CDR3 has 16 residues. The CDR3 protein is CSAPYQRAVDTGELFF. The CDR3 coding sequence is TGCAGTGCTCCCTACCAGAGGGCTGTCGACACCGGGGAGCTGTTTTTT.